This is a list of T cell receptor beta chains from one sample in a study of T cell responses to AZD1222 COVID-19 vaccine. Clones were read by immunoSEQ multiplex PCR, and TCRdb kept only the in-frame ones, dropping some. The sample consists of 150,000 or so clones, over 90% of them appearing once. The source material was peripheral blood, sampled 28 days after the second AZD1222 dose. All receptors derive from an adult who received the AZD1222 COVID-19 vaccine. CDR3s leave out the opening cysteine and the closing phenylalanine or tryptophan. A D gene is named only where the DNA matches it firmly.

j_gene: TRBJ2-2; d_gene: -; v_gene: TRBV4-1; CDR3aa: ASSQDGQITGELF
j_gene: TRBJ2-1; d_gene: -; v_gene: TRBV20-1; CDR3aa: SASPVFNEQF
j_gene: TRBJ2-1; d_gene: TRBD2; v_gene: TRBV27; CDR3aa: ASNQRGAFNEQF
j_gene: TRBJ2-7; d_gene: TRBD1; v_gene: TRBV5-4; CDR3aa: ASSLKGQGVNEQY
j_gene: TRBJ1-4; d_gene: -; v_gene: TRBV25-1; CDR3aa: ASSGPNNEKLF
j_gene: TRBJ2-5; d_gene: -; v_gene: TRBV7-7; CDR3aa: ASSLGPPWYQETQY
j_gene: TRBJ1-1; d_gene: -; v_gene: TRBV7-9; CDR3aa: ASSLVGSGGAF
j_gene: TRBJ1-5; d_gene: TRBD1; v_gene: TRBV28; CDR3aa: ASSAPRDRAGNQPQH
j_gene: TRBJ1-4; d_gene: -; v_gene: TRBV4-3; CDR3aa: ASSQDPQGGGSREKLF
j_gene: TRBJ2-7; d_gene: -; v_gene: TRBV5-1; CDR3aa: ASSLAGSSYEQY
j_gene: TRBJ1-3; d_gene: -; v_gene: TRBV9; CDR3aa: ASSESPTTGSSGNTIY
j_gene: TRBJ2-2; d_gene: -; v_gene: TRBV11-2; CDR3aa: ASSLTQGDVTGELF
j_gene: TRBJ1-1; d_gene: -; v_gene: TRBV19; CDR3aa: ASSPSGRGRANTEAF
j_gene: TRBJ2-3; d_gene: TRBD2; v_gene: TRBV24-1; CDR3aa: ATSDLASGGLDTQY
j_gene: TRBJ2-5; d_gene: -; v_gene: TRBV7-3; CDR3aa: ASSLCTRGETQY
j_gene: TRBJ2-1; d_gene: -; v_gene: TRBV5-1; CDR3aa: ASSGGLASAQYNEQF
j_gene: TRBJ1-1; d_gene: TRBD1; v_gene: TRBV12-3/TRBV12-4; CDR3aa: ASSGTVAF
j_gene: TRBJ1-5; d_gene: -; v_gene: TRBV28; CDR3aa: ASSPYHYQPQH
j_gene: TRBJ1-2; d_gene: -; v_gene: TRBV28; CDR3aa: ATRRAYYGYT
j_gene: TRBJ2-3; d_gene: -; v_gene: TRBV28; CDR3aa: ASSSGAANEY
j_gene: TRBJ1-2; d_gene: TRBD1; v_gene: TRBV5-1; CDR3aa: ASRWDRGSYGYT
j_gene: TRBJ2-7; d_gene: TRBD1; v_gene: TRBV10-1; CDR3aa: ASSESGQFYEQY
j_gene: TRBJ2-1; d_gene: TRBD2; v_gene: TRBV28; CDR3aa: ASSSRGAGATLLSYNEQF
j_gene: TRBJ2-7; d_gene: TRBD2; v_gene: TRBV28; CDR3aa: ASSLGLAGDEQY
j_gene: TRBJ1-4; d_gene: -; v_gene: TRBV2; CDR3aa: ASIKGGVEEKLF
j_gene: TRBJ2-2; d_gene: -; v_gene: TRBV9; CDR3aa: ASSRDILNTGELF
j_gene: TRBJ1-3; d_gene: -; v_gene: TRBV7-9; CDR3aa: ASSVTSRVSGNTIY
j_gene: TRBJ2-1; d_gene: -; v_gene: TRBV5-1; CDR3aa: ASSPGGRANEQF
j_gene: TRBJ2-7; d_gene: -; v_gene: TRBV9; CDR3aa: ASGRGLEQY
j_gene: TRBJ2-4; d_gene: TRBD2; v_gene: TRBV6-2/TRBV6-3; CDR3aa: ASNPSGRVAKNIQY
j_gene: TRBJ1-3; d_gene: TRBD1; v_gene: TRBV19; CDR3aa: ASSDGTGGYSGNTIY
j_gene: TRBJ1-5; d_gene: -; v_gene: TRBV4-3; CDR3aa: ASSPDAGQPQH
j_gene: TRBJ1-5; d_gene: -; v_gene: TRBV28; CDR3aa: ASSVGGGYSNQPQH
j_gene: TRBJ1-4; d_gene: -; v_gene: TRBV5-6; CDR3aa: ASNRRDRGEKLF
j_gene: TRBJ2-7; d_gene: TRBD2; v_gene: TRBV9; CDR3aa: ASSVDRPSGRPYEQY
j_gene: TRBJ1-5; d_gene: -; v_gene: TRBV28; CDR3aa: ASSLIGQPNQPQH
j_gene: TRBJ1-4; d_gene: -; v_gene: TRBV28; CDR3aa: ASRAWGRGNEKLF
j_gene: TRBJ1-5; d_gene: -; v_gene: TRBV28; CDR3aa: ASSLPPHSNQPQH
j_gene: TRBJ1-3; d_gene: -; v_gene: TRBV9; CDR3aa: ASSQNEGGGNTIY
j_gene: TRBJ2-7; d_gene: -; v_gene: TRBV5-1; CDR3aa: ASSLGAQGGYEQY
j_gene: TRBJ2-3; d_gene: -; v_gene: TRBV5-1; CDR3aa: ASSQRVGGSTDTQY